Described below is a single TCR beta chain sequence and its context. Original data processing: Estimation of nucleated cell counts was performed using reference gene primer amplification. The data were produced by immunoSEQ multiplex PCR, yet TCRdb's version contains in-frame clones alone and is incomplete. The DNA was the basis for D and trimming; V, J and clone size are from that table. The data show about 150,000 clones, around 84% seen once. The length of the CDR3 is 17 residues. Germline CDR1 reads SGHRS; CDR2 reads YFSETQ. Germline trimming cut 4 bases from V and 5 bases from J; bases unmatched to any gene: 11. This entry belongs to a study of blood T cell repertoires in COVID-19. At the level of the study: Some COVID-19 samples were acute and others convalescent; all came from the United States, Italy and Spain. T cells, B-cell-depleted T cells, or PBMCs supplied cDNA or gDNA.

This sequence joins TRBV5-1 and TRBJ2-1, with 11 bases fitting TRBD2. The sample taken for sequencing was peripheral blood. The receptor was isolated from a human donor in a cohort sampled during active COVID-19. The CDR3 DNA reads TGCGCCAGCAGCCCTCATCTAGCGGGGGGCATGAACAATGAGCAGTTCTTC. It yields the protein CASSPHLAGGMNNEQFF.